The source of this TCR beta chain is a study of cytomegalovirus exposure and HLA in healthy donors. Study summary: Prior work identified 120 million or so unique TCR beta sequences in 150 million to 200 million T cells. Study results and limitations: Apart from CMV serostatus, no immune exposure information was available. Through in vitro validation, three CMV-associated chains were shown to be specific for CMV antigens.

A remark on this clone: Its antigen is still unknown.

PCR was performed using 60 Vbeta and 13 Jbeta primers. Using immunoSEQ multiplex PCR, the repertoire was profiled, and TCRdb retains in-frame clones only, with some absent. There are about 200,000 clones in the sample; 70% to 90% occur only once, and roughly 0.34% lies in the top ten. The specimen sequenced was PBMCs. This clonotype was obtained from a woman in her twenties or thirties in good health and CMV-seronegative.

As DNA, the CDR3 is TGTGCCAGCAGTTCGGTCGACAGGGCCGAGCAGTACTTC. It encodes CASSSVDRAEQYF. The rearrangement joins TRBV28 to TRBJ2-7; TRBD1 matches 7 bases. Looked up from germline, CDR1 is MDHEN and CDR2 is SYDVKM. CDR3 length equals 13 residues. V lost 4 bases, J lost 6 bases, and 6 bases stayed unmatched.